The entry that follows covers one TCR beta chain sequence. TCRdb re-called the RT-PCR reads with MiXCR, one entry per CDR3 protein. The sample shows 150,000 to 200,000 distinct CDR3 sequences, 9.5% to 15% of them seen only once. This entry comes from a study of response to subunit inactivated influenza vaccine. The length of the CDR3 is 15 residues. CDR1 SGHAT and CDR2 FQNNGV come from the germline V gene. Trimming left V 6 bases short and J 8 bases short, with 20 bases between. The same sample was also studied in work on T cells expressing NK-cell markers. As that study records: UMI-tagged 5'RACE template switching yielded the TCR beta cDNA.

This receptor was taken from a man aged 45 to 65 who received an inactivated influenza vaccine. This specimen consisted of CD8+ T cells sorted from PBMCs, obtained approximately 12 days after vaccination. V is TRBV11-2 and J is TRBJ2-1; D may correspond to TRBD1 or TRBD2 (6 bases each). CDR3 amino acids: CASSALRGPTDEQFF. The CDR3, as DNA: TGTGCCAGCAGTGCACTACGGGGGCCCACGGATGAGCAGTTCTTC.